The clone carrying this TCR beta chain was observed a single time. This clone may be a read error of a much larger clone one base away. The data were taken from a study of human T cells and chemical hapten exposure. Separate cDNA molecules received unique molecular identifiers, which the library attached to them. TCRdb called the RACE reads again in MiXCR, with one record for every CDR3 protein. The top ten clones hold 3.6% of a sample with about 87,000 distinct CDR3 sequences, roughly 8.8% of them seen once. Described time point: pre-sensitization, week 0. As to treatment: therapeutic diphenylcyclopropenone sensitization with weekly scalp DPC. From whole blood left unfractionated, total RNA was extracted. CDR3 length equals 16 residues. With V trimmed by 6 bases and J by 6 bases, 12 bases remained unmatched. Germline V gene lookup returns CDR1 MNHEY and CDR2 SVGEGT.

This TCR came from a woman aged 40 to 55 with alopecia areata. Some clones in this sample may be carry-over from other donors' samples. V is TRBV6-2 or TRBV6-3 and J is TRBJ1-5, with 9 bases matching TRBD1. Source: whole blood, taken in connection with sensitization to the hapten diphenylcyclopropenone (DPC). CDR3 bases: TGTGCCAGCAGCTCCTCAGGACAGGGGTCTAGTCAGCCCCAGCATTTT. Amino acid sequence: CASSSSGQGSSQPQHF.